The 4 T cell receptor beta chains reported below all come from one sample, sequenced in a study of high-grade serous ovarian cancer treatment subgroups. Clones were read by immunoSEQ multiplex PCR, and TCRdb kept only the in-frame ones, dropping some. The sample has about 28,000 clones, about 86% seen once. Tumor samples were taken before definitive surgery or chemotherapy. Input material: tumor tissue. These receptors were taken from a human donor with high-grade serous ovarian cancer.

CDR3 region: CASSSGRSSFGNEQYF. The DNA of the CDR3 is TGTGCCAGTAGTAGCGGGAGAAGTTCCTTCGGCAACGAGCAGTACTTC. The rearrangement uses TRBV19 and TRBJ2-7; 7 bases are shared with TRBD2. Germline V gene data show CDR1 as LNHDA and CDR2 as SQIVND (reference sequence). CDR3 length: 16 residues. After removal of 4 bases from V and 5 bases from J, the junction contained 14 bases not matched to a gene.

This clone was observed a few times. V and J are TRBV18 and TRBJ1-2; 10 nucleotides match TRBD1. CDR3 length equals 13 residues. Germline V gene lookup returns CDR1 KGHSH and CDR2 LQKENI. V was clipped by 5 bases and J by 8 bases; unmatched bases: 5. The CDR3 reads CASSKTGGGGYTF. CDR3 nucleotide sequence: TGTGCCAGCTCAAAGACAGGGGGCGGCGGCTACACCTTC.

V usage is TRBV5-1 and J usage is TRBJ1-2, with 7 bases matching TRBD1. Germline assignment: CDR1 SGHRS and CDR2 YFSETQ. The V and J ends lost 0 bases and 4 bases, in that order; junction bases with no gene match: 6. The length of the CDR3 is 15 residues. The CDR3 region has the DNA TGCGCCAGCAGCTTGGCCAGACAGGGAAGCTATGGCTACACCTTC. Its translation is CASSLARQGSYGYTF. The entire variable domain, with the rest obtained from reference TRBV5-1 and TRBJ1-2, is as follows: KAGVTQTPRYLIKTRGQQVTLSCSPISGHRSVSWYQQTPGQGLQFLFEYFSETQRNKGNFPGRFSGRQFSNSRSEMNVSTLELGDSALYLCASSLARQGSYGYTFGSGTRLTVV.

This clone was detected only a few times. J is TRBJ2-4 and V is TRBV18; 7 bases align to TRBD1. The V gene's germline CDR1 is KGHSH and CDR2 LQKENI. This CDR3 has 18 amino acids. Trimming removed 3 bases from V and 0 bases from J; junction bases left unmatched: 11. The CDR3 coding sequence is TGTGCCAGCTCACCGATAGGGGACAGTCAGGGAGCCAAAAACATTCAGTACTTC. It specifies CASSPIGDSQGAKNIQYF. Complete variable domain (other parts from reference TRBV18 and TRBJ2-4): NAGVMQNPRHLVRRRGQEARLRCSPMKGHSHVYWYRQLPEEGLKFMVYLQKENIIDESGMPKERFSAEFPKEGPSILRIQQVVRGDSAAYFCASSPIGDSQGAKNIQYFGAGTRLSVL.